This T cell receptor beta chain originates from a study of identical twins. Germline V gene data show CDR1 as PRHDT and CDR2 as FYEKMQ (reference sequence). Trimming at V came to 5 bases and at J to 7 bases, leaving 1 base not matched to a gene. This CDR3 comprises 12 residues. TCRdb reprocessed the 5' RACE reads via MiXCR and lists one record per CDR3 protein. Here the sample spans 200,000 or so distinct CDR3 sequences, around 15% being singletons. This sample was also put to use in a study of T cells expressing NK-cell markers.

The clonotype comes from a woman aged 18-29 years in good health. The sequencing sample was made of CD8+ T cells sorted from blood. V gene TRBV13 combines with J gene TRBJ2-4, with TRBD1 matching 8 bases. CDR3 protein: CASSGTGNIQYF. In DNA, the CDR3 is TGTGCCAGCAGCGGGACAGGCAACATTCAGTACTTC.